A single T cell receptor (beta chain) is shown here with its context. Its antigen is unidentified. This sample was taken from a study of T-cell reconstitution after alpha-beta-depleted transplantation in children. Study-wide findings and caveats: One year after transplant, T-cell counts and diversity came mostly from newly produced T cells.

As it was prepared, the TCRbeta library received unique molecular identifiers. TCRdb itself ran the PCR reads through MiXCR, one entry per CDR3 protein. The repertoire holds a few hundred thousand distinct CDR3 sequences, around 7.1% seen once, with approximately 9.6% in the top ten. The length of the CDR3 is 17 residues. Germline V CDR1 and CDR2: LGHNA, YSLEER. V lost 1 base and J 6 bases, leaving 18 bases between the germline ends. The sequence was obtained from a female patient aged 2-9 years who had a stem cell transplant for Fanconi anemia, so the T cells may come from the graft donor. The chain employs TRBV4-3 and TRBJ2-2; D possibly corresponds to TRBD2 (6 bases). The specimen was peripheral blood, collected 360 days after TCRalphabeta/CD19-depleted stem cell transplant. CDR3 loop: CASSQVAVWRAPGELFF. CDR3 nucleotides: TGCGCCAGCAGCCAAGTCGCGGTGTGGAGGGCCCCCGGGGAGCTGTTTTTT.